This note documents a single TCR beta chain sequence. The data belong to a study of brain T cells in children with intractable seizures. Time point in this sample: blood from clinic visit 5 months post-surgery; TSC patient then seizure free. The repertoire was sequenced with immunoSEQ multiplex PCR; TCRdb's copy has only in-frame clones and lacks some. The sample holds 300,000 to 400,000 clones, over 90% seen once. The V segment lost 6 bases and the J segment 7 bases; nucleotides outside the gene matches: 10. Germline V gene lookup returns CDR1 SNHLY and CDR2 FYNNEI. The CDR3 totals 15 residues. This TCR derives from a boy in the first two years of life with tuberous sclerosis and intractable seizures. V gene TRBV2 combines with J gene TRBJ2-1; 9 bases map to TRBD2. Sequenced material: peripheral blood, taken roughly 5 months after surgery. For the CDR3, the DNA is TGTGCCAGCAGCCTAGACAGGGCGGGAGGGAATGAGCAGTTCTTC. This sequence encodes CASSLDRAGGNEQFF.